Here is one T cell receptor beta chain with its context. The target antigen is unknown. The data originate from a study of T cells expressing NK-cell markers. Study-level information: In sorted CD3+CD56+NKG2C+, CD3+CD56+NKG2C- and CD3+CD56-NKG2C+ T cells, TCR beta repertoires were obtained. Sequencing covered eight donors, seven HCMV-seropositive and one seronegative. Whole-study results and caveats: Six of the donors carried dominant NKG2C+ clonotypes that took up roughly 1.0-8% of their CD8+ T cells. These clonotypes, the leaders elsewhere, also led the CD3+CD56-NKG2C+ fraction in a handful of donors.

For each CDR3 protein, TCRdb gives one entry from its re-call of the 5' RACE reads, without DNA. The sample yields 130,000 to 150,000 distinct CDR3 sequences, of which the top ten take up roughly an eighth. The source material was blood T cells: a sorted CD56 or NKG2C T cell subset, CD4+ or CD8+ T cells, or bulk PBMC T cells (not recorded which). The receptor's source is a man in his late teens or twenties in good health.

The CDR3 region is CASSLSGTGVYEQYF. J is TRBJ2-7 and V is TRBV27; the TCRdb D gene call, TRBD1, has no DNA to confirm it. This CDR3 comprises 15 residues. Germline CDR1 MNHEY, CDR2 SMNVEV (reference sequence).